This T cell receptor beta chain was found in a study of T cells in Graves' hyperthyroidism and ophthalmopathy. Germline CDR1 reads SEHNR; CDR2 reads FQNEAQ (reference sequence). The CDR3 length is 13 residues. The junction had 5 bases not matched to a gene; V was cut back by 7 bases and J by 4 bases. Amplified TCR beta CDR3 regions derived from RNA transcripts. HTBI primers were employed in a first-round RT-PCR of the TCR CDR3. One entry per CDR3 protein, called by TCRdb with MiXCR from the multiplex PCR reads. The table lists around 620,000 distinct CDR3 sequences, around 46% of them singletons. Exclusion criteria comprised uncontrolled infection, other autoimmune disease, pregnancy or lactation. Orbital computed tomography, thyroid ultrasound, serum thyroxine and TRAb, and clinical symptoms together informed the diagnoses.

This chain connects TRBV7-9 to TRBJ2-5, with 8 nucleotides matching TRBD1. Sequencing input: peripheral blood or thyroid tissue (not recorded which). This TCR derives from an adult woman with Graves' disease, either hyperthyroidism or ophthalmopathy (not recorded which). The CDR3 bases are TGTGCCAGCACGAAGACAGGGGTAGAGACCCAGTACTTC. As protein: CASTKTGVETQYF.